This TCR beta chain was observed in a study of cytomegalovirus exposure and HLA in healthy donors. Looking at the study overall: Of several hundred genotyped donors, more than 65% grouped in the Caucasian-associated ancestry cluster. Overall study results and limits: A list of approximately 160 TCR beta chains associated with cytomegalovirus was given. Within an earlier analysis, most TCR beta V segments proved productive either about 87% or about 30% of the time. Presence/absence analyses rested on an assumption that sequencing depth was roughly uniform across donors.

Primers: 60 Vbeta forward and 13 Jbeta reverse. Repertoires were generated with immunoSEQ multiplex PCR, while TCRdb's copy carries only in-frame clones and drops some. The table shows about 230,000 clones, with 70% to 85% occurring only once. The germline CDR1 and CDR2 sequences are SGHTA and FQGNSA. CDR3 length: 16 residues. The V gene end was trimmed by 1 base and the J gene end by 0 bases; junction bases not matched to a gene: 6. For this clone: No antigen is known for it.

The receptor comes from a woman in her forties in good health and CMV-seronegative. Sequencing input: PBMCs. The gene calls are TRBV7-2 and TRBJ2-7; 7 bases agree with TRBD1. The CDR3 region is CASSLEGQLSSYEQYF. The CDR3 DNA reads as TGTGCCAGCAGCTTAGAGGGACAGCTGAGCTCCTACGAGCAGTACTTC.